The 10 T cell receptor beta chains listed next were all sequenced from one sample in a study of blood T cell repertoires in COVID-19. Profiling relied on immunoSEQ multiplex PCR, and the TCRdb table lists in-frame clones only, not all of them. The sample carries 85,000 to 95,000 clones, 85% to 90% recorded once. The sequenced sample was peripheral blood. These receptors were collected from a woman older than 75 with active COVID-19.

The rearrangement uses TRBV19 and TRBJ2-2, with 14 positions matching TRBD2. The V gene end was trimmed by 5 bases and the J gene end by 3 bases; junction bases not matched to a gene: 5. CDR1 LNHDA and CDR2 SQIVND come from the germline V gene (reference sequence). This CDR3 region has 17 residues. This CDR3 reads CASSRGLAGVYTGELFF. As DNA, the CDR3 is TGTGCCAGTAGTCGGGGACTAGCGGGAGTGTACACCGGGGAGCTGTTTTTT.

The chain has TRBV28 and TRBJ2-7, with 9 positions matching TRBD2. In germline, CDR1 is MDHEN, CDR2 SYDVKM. The length of the CDR3 is 13 residues. The CDR3, as DNA: TGTGTCGCAGCAGCGGGAGGTAGGGGCGAGCAGTACTTC. Its protein product is CVAAAGGRGEQYF.

A single count supports this clone. The rearrangement joins TRBV7-2 to TRBJ2-7; D may be TRBD1 (8 bases). Germline lookup yields CDR1 SGHTA and CDR2 FQGNSA. V was trimmed by 4 bases and J by 7 bases, leaving 17 bases between them. This CDR3 has 14 residues. The CDR3 nucleotides read TGTGCCAGCAGCTACACAGGGGGGGTTTGGGAGCAGTACTTC. This codes for CASSYTGGVWEQYF.

The gene calls are TRBV18 and TRBJ1-2; D is perhaps TRBD1 (6 bases). Germline CDR1 KGHSH, CDR2 LQKENI. The CDR3 spans 16 residues. V was shortened by 1 base and J by 0 bases, with 12 bases between the two germline ends. This CDR3 reads CASSPLDRSTNYGYTF. In DNA form, the CDR3 reads TGTGCCAGCTCACCACTTGACAGGAGCACTAACTATGGCTACACCTTC.

This rearrangement joins TRBV30 to TRBJ2-3; the match to TRBD2 covers 11 bases. J was trimmed by 0 bases and V by 7 bases; bases with no gene match: 6. The germline CDR1 and CDR2 sequences are GTSNPN and SVGIG (reference sequence). The CDR3 runs 15 residues. The CDR3 DNA follows: TGTGCCTCCGGGACTAGCGGTAAAAGCACAGATACGCAGTATTTT. Protein: CASGTSGKSTDTQYF.

V usage is TRBV5-4 and J usage is TRBJ2-5; possibly TRBD1 for D (6 bases). The germline V gene encodes CDR1 SGHNT and CDR2 YYREEE (reference sequence). V dropped 2 bases and J dropped 5 bases, with 16 bases sitting between them. This CDR3 has 15 residues. This CDR3 is CASSLPTGMPETQYF. The CDR3 DNA is TGTGCCAGCAGCTTACCTACAGGGATGCCGGAGACCCAGTACTTC. The full variable domain, its missing parts supplied by reference TRBV5-4 and TRBJ2-5, is ETGVTQSPTHLIKTRGQQVTLRCSSQSGHNTVSWYQQALGQGPQFIFQYYREEENGRGNFPPRFSGLQFPNYSSELNVNALELDDSALYLCASSLPTGMPETQYFGPGTRLLVL.

The gene calls are TRBV10-3 and TRBJ2-1; weak D call: TRBD1 (5 bases). Trimming pared 3 bases from V and 1 base from J, leaving 19 bases between. Germline-derived CDR1 and CDR2 are ENHRY and SYGVKD. The CDR3 spans 18 residues. The chain's CDR3 is CAISDGDLLKGSYNEQFF. The CDR3, as DNA: TGTGCCATCAGTGATGGGGATCTACTCAAGGGGTCCTACAATGAGCAGTTCTTC.

The rearrangement joins TRBV27 to TRBJ2-3; D is ambiguous. Germline CDR1 is MNHEY and CDR2 is SMNVEV (reference sequence). The CDR3 spans 13 residues. Trimming shortened V by 5 bases and J by 5 bases, and 11 bases separated the two germline ends. This CDR3 is CASSARRGDTQYF. The CDR3 DNA sequence: TGTGCCAGCAGTGCCCGGAGAGGAGATACGCAGTATTTT.

CDR3 loop: CASSPLAGGLTDTQYF. CDR3 DNA sequence: TGTGCCAGCAGTCCACTAGCGGGAGGCTTGACAGATACGCAGTATTTT. The chain combines TRBV7-2 with TRBJ2-3; 12 positions match TRBD2. CDR3 size: 16 residues. J was trimmed by 3 bases and V by 6 bases; bases with no gene match: 7. CDR1 and CDR2 (germline): SGHTA, FQGNSA.

The genes are TRBV5-6 and TRBJ2-7, with TRBD1 as a possible D gene (6 bases). Germline V gene sequence: CDR1 SGHDT, CDR2 YYEEEE. The CDR3 covers 12 residues. Trimming removed 5 bases at V and 9 bases at J, with 15 bases between. In DNA, the CDR3 is TGTGCCAGCAGTTCTTCAGGGGAACCGCAGTACTTC. It yields the protein CASSSSGEPQYF.